A single sample gave rise to the 27 T cell receptor beta chains below, sequenced in a study of OX40 agonist ivuxolimab in advanced cancers. Clones were read by immunoSEQ multiplex PCR, and TCRdb kept only the in-frame ones, dropping some. The repertoire holds tens of thousands of clones, roughly 92% seen once, with more than 0.95% in the top ten. The sequences come from CD4+ or CD8+ T cells sorted from blood, collected in a trial of the OX40 agonist ivuxolimab. The receptors derive from an adult with an advanced solid tumor such as melanoma, head and neck, liver or kidney cancer.

As DNA, the CDR3 is TGTGCCAGCAGCTTAGATCCGGGGGGGAACACCGGGGAGCTGTTTTTT. Residues: CASSLDPGGNTGELFF. The genes are TRBV11-3 and TRBJ2-2; 7 bases align to TRBD2. This CDR3 contains 16 residues. The germline CDR1 and CDR2 sequences are SGHNT and YENEEA. Trimming cost V 0 bases and J 1 base; bases outside gene matches: 2.

This clone was seen once. The V gene is TRBV11-2, the J gene TRBJ1-2; D is ambiguous. CDR3 size: 14 residues. Germline CDR1 SGHAT, CDR2 FQNNGV. V lost 5 bases and J lost 5, with 15 bases in between. The CDR3 is CASSPLGLLYGYTF. The CDR3 nucleotides read TGTGCCAGCAGCCCCCTCGGCTTGCTTTATGGCTACACCTTC.

The chain links TRBV10-3 to TRBJ2-2, with 7 bases matching TRBD1. The CDR3 sequence is 17 residues long. Germline V lookup: CDR1 ENHRY, CDR2 SYGVKD. The junction had 14 bases not matched to a gene; V was cut back by 6 bases and J by 4 bases. The CDR3 DNA reads TGTGCCATCAGCAGAGGGGACAGCATCGCACGCACCGGGGAGCTGTTTTTT. It translates to CAISRGDSIARTGELFF.

The chain carries TRBV5-1 and TRBJ1-3; tentative D call: TRBD1 (6 bases). Germline V gene data show CDR1 as SGHRS and CDR2 as YFSETQ. The CDR3 is made up of 16 amino acids. V was trimmed by 0 bases and J by 3 bases, leaving 13 bases between them. CDR3 amino acids: CASSLAGGSFGNTIYF. CDR3 bases: TGCGCCAGCAGCTTGGCTGGGGGCTCATTTGGAAACACCATATATTTT.

The rearrangement links TRBV5-6 to TRBJ1-4, with TRBD1 matching over 10 bases. The CDR3 consists of 16 residues. Germline V lookup: CDR1 SGHDT, CDR2 YYEEEE. The trim removed 4 bases at V and 3 bases at J, leaving 6 bases unmatched. CDR3 DNA sequence: TGTGCCAGCAGCCACGACAGGGGGCTTTCTAATGAAAAACTGTTTTTT. Protein: CASSHDRGLSNEKLFF.

The V gene is TRBV30, the J gene TRBJ1-3; no definite D call. V lost 0 bases to trimming and J lost 4 bases, with 7 bases between them. The CDR3 length is 13 residues. The V gene's germline CDR1 is GTSNPN and CDR2 SVGIG (reference sequence). The CDR3 region has the DNA TGTGCCTGGAGTGTAACAGCGGGAAACACCATATATTTT. Its translation is CAWSVTAGNTIYF. The variable domain in full, with the rest retrieved from reference TRBV30 and TRBJ1-3, is SQTIHQWPATLVQPVGSPLSLECTVEGTSNPNLYWYRQAAGRGLQLLFYSVGIGQISSEVPQNLSASRPQDRQFILSSKKLLLSDSGFYLCAWSVTAGNTIYFGEGSWLTVV.

V gene TRBV6-6 combines with J gene TRBJ2-1, with TRBD1 matching 9 bases. Trimming removed 2 bases from V and 5 bases from J; junction bases left unmatched: 1. The CDR3 length is 14 residues. Germline assignment: CDR1 MNHNY and CDR2 SVGAGI (reference sequence). The CDR3 loop reads CASSYGTGNNEQFF. For the CDR3, the DNA is TGTGCCAGCAGTTACGGGACAGGGAACAATGAGCAGTTCTTC.

Remarks on this clone: The identical CDR3 is also encoded by other nucleotide sequences in the sample. The chain uses TRBV28 and TRBJ2-7, with 11 bases identical to TRBD1. CDR3 size: 14 residues. Germline trimming cut 2 bases from V and 4 bases from J; bases unmatched to any gene: 1. Germline CDR1 reads MDHEN; CDR2 reads SYDVKM. CDR3 in amino acids: CASSLRDRGYEQYF. Written as DNA, the CDR3 is TGTGCCAGCAGTTTAAGGGACAGGGGGTACGAGCAGTACTTC.

The chain carries TRBV7-9 and TRBJ2-5; 9 bases agree with TRBD2. V shed 5 bases, J shed 8 bases, and the junction held 15 bases outside the gene matches. The CDR3 has 16 amino acids. Germline assignment: CDR1 SEHNR and CDR2 FQNEAQ (reference sequence). CDR3 protein: CASSPKQTQRGETQYF. DNA for the CDR3: TGTGCCAGCAGCCCTAAGCAGACACAGCGGGGGGAAACCCAGTACTTC.

This clone was detected only once. This rearrangement joins TRBV6-5 to TRBJ2-7; the D call may be TRBD1 or TRBD2 (5 bases each). V shed 5 bases and J shed 6 bases, with 17 bases lying between them. The CDR3 consists of 14 residues. CDR1 is MNHEY and CDR2 is SVGAGI in the germline V gene. CDR3 sequence: CASSPDGVRGEQYF. In DNA, the CDR3 is TGTGCCAGCAGTCCCGACGGGGTTAGGGGCGAGCAGTACTTC.

J is TRBJ2-1 and V is TRBV4-2, with D possibly TRBD2 on 6 matching bases. CDR1 is LGHNA and CDR2 is YNFKEQ in the germline V gene. Trimming pared 0 bases from V and 4 bases from J, leaving 13 bases between. This CDR3 contains 16 residues. The CDR3 DNA follows: TGTGCCAGCAGCCAAGACGGCCAAGGACTATACAATGAGCAGTTCTTC. As protein: CASSQDGQGLYNEQFF.

The CDR3 region has the DNA TGTGCCAGCTTTCGGCCGGGTACTCGAGCTGAGCAGTTCTTC. Residues: CASFRPGTRAEQFF. The V gene is TRBV27, the J gene TRBJ2-1; D uncertain. Trimming shortened V by 8 bases and J by 9 bases, and 20 bases separated the two germline ends. The CDR3 covers 14 residues. The germline V gene encodes CDR1 MNHEY and CDR2 SMNVEV (reference sequence).

This clone occurred once. The V call is TRBV7-6, the J call TRBJ2-2; 11 bases agree with TRBD2. The V gene's germline CDR1 is SGHVS and CDR2 FNYEAQ. CDR3 length equals 17 residues. J lost 4 bases, V lost 2 bases, and 6 bases had no gene match. The CDR3 coding sequence is TGTGCCAGCAGCTTATGGGAGACTAGCGGGACCACCGGGGAGCTGTTTTTT. Translating it yields CASSLWETSGTTGELFF.

The chain is built from TRBV29-1 and TRBJ2-2; D might be TRBD1 or TRBD2, each matching 5 bases. Germline-derived CDR1 and CDR2 are SQVTM and ANQGSEA. The CDR3 loop spans 13 amino acids. The ends were cut back, 7 bases at V and 4 bases at J, with 13 bases in the middle. As DNA, the CDR3 is TGCAGCGCCCGGGGCGAGGGCACCGGGGAGCTGTTTTTT. It is translated as CSARGEGTGELFF.

This chain's CDR3 is CASSTQGPKGTGELFF. DNA of the CDR3: TGTGCCAGCAGCACCCAAGGACCTAAGGGGACCGGGGAGCTGTTTTTT. The rearrangement links TRBV21-1 to TRBJ2-2; the table's D gene call, TRBD1, was not cross checked with the DNA. TRBV21-1 represents a pseudogene. The CDR3 length is 16 residues.

The chain joins TRBV7-9 to TRBJ1-3; TRBD1 matches 9 bases. CDR1 and CDR2 from the germline V gene are SEHNR and FQNEAQ (reference sequence). V lost 6 bases and J lost 0; bases outside the gene matches: 6. The CDR3 is 16 amino acids. CDR3 sequence: CASSLQGASSGNTIYF. As DNA, the CDR3 is TGTGCCAGCAGTCTACAGGGGGCGAGCTCTGGAAACACCATATATTTT. Supplemented by reference TRBV7-9 and TRBJ1-3, the full variable domain reads DTGVSQNPRHKITKRGQNVTFRCDPISEHNRLYWYRQTLGQGPEFLTYFQNEAQLEKSRLLSDRFSAERPKGSFSTLEIQRTEQGDSAMYLCASSLQGASSGNTIYFGEGSWLTVV.

This rearrangement joins TRBV28 to TRBJ1-2, with D tentatively TRBD1 (6 bases). The CDR3 consists of 14 residues. Per germline, CDR1 MDHEN and CDR2 SYDVKM. Trimming took off 6 bases at V and 4 bases at J, with 15 bases between the two ends. The CDR3 reads CASSPGDQPYGYTF. The CDR3 DNA reads as TGTGCCAGCAGCCCAGGGGACCAACCCTATGGCTACACCTTC.

This chain joins TRBV7-2 and TRBJ2-3; D perhaps matches TRBD1 (5 bases). Between the trimmed V and J ends, which lost 5 bases and 2 bases, there was a span of 26 bases. CDR3 length: 19 amino acids. Germline CDR1 reads SGHTA; CDR2 reads FQGNSA. CDR3 region: CASSRQSATRAYYTDTQYF. The CDR3 DNA follows: TGTGCCAGCAGCCGACAGTCCGCCACCAGGGCATATTACACAGATACGCAGTATTTT.

The CDR3 region is CASSIGPANYGYTF. The CDR3 bases are TGTGCCAGTAGTATAGGACCTGCTAACTATGGCTACACCTTC. The rearrangement links TRBV19 to TRBJ1-2; D is ambiguous. This CDR3 is built from 14 residues. The V end lost 1 base, the J end lost 0 bases, and 6 bases lay between the germline ends. Per germline, CDR1 LNHDA and CDR2 SQIVND (reference sequence).

This clone showed up just once. V gene TRBV5-1 combines with J gene TRBJ2-1, with 8 bases aligning to TRBD2. Looked up from germline, CDR1 is SGHRS and CDR2 is YFSETQ. Trimming took 4 bases from V and 7 from J; bases not matched to a gene: 10. The CDR3 is 15 residues long. The CDR3 nucleotides read TGCGCCAGCAGCCTGCGTGTAGCGGGGAATAATGAGCAGTTCTTC. This gives the protein CASSLRVAGNNEQFF.

This chain joins TRBV18 and TRBJ2-1, with 9 bases lining up with TRBD2. CDR1 KGHSH and CDR2 LQKENI come from the germline V gene. The junction had 5 bases not matched to a gene; V was cut back by 3 bases and J by 5 bases. This CDR3 comprises 15 residues. CDR3 amino acids: CASSPTSGLNNEQFF. The CDR3 region has the DNA TGTGCCAGCTCACCTACTAGCGGGCTTAACAATGAGCAGTTCTTC.

This clone appeared a few times. This chain uses TRBV28 with TRBJ1-5, with TRBD1 matching over 12 bases. The CDR3 is 16 residues long. Germline V gene sequence: CDR1 MDHEN, CDR2 SYDVKM. The junction had 6 bases not matched to a gene; V was cut back by 2 bases and J by 7 bases. In DNA, the CDR3 is TGTGCCAGCAGTTTAGGGACAGGGGGCCAAAGCCAGCCCCAGCATTTT. Its translation: CASSLGTGGQSQPQHF.

This clone was counted only a few times. The chain has TRBV10-2 and TRBJ1-5; D gene uncertain. Germline values: CDR1 WSHSY, CDR2 SAAADI. V gave up 6 bases and J gave up 9 bases, with 15 bases separating them. The CDR3 runs 13 residues. CDR3 nucleotide sequence: TGCGCCAGCAGGGGAGAAGGTGGTCGGCCCCAGCATTTT. Protein sequence: CASRGEGGRPQHF.

V gene TRBV7-9 combines with J gene TRBJ2-3, with D unclear. The CDR3 loop spans 14 amino acids. CDR1 SEHNR and CDR2 FQNEAQ come from the germline V gene (reference sequence). Trimming cost V 2 bases and J 0 bases, with 6 bases left between them. The CDR3 is CASSLLTSTDTQYF. In DNA, the CDR3 is TGTGCCAGCAGCTTACTTACTAGCACAGATACGCAGTATTTT. Supplemented by reference TRBV7-9 and TRBJ2-3, the full variable domain reads DTGVSQNPRHKITKRGQNVTFRCDPISEHNRLYWYRQTLGQGPEFLTYFQNEAQLEKSRLLSDRFSAERPKGSFSTLEIQRTEQGDSAMYLCASSLLTSTDTQYFGPGTRLTVL.

J is TRBJ2-5 and V is TRBV7-6; 11 nucleotides match TRBD1. Per the germline V gene, CDR1 is SGHVS and CDR2 is FNYEAQ. The CDR3 runs to 14 residues. Unmatched junction bases numbered 6, after V lost 5 bases and J lost 7 bases. CDR3 in amino acids: CASSRTGTGGTQYF. Here the CDR3 DNA reads TGTGCCAGCAGCCGAACCGGGACAGGGGGGACCCAGTACTTC. The full variable domain, with the rest looked up from reference TRBV7-6 and TRBJ2-5, is GAGVSQSPRYKVTKRGQDVALRCDPISGHVSLYWYRQALGQGPEFLTYFNYEAQQDKSGLPNDRFSAERPEGSISTLTIQRTEQRDSAMYRCASSRTGTGGTQYFGPGTRLLVL.

The V call is TRBV28, the J call TRBJ2-7; D gene unclear. The CDR3 sequence is 12 residues long. Germline V gene lookup returns CDR1 MDHEN and CDR2 SYDVKM. V shed 4 bases and J shed 7 bases, with 11 bases lying between them. The DNA for the CDR3 is TGTGCCAGCAGTTCTATAACAACGGAGCAGTACTTC. It specifies CASSSITTEQYF.

The V and J genes are TRBV11-2 and TRBJ2-3; weak D call: TRBD2 (5 bases). V dropped 6 bases and J dropped 2 bases, with 12 bases sitting between them. The CDR3 has 14 residues. Germline CDR1 reads SGHAT; CDR2 reads FQNNGV. The CDR3 coding sequence is TGTGCCAGCAGTCGAGGGATTCTCACAGATACGCAGTATTTT. Translated, it gives CASSRGILTDTQYF.